This T cell receptor (beta chain) appears in the sequencing data of a study of shared clonotypes between healthy human individuals. The study, taken as a whole, reports: It was expected that sequencing depth would affect clonotype sharing among donors. Non-shared clonotypes had lower generation probabilities than clonotypes shared by all four sorted-subset donors.

In the case of this clone: No antigen is known for it.

CDR1 and CDR2 (germline): MDHEN, SYDVKM. The ends were cut back, 2 bases at V and 7 bases at J, with 12 bases in the middle. CDR3 length equals 14 residues. Naive CD45RA+ and memory CD45RA-negative subsets were split from CD4+ cells. Here immunoSEQ multiplex PCR was the method, and the copy in TCRdb shows in-frame clones only, minus some. Altogether around 940,000 clones are present, 76% being singletons, with the ten largest covering nearly 1.5%. The source is a man aged 18 to 30 in good health. Sequences were obtained from memory CD4+ T cells sorted from blood. Subset denoted: CD45RA-negative fraction. The V and J genes are TRBV28 and TRBJ1-3; D gene uncertain. The CDR3, as DNA: TGTGCCAGCAGTTTAGGGCAGGCCTCCAACACCATATATTTT. This codes for CASSLGQASNTIYF.